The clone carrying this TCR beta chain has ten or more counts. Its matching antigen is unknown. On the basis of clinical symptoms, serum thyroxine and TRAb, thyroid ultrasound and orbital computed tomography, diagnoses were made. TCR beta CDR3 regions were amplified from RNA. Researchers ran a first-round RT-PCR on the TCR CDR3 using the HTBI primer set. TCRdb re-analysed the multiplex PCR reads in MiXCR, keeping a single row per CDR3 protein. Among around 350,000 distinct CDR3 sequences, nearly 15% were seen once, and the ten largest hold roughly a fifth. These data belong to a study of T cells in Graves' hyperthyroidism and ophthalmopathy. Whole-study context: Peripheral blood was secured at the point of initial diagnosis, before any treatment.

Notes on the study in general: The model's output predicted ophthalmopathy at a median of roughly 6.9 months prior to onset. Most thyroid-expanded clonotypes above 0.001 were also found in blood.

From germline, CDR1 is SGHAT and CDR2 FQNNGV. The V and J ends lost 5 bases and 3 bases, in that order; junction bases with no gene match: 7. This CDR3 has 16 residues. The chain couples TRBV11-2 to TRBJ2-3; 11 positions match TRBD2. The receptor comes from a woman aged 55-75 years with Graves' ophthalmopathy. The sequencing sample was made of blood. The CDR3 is CASSLAGGSRTDTQYF. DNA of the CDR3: TGTGCCAGCAGCCTAGCGGGAGGTTCAAGGACAGATACGCAGTATTTT.